Below are 30 T cell receptor beta chains sequenced from a single sample in a study of early T cells in non-severe SARS-CoV-2 infection. Via MiXCR, TCRdb re-called the 5' RACE reads, giving one row per CDR3 protein. The repertoire holds about 49,000 distinct CDR3 sequences, with more than 10% as singletons. Source: whole blood, taken at baseline. The source of these receptors is an adult who was a healthcare worker with PCR-confirmed SARS-CoV-2 infection or an uninfected control (not recorded which).

J is TRBJ1-1 and V is TRBV5-1; D perhaps matches TRBD1 (5 bases). The germline V and J ends were trimmed by 0 bases and 5 bases, with 14 bases remaining between them. The CDR3 totals 15 residues. Germline V gene sequence: CDR1 SGHRS, CDR2 YFSETQ. The CDR3 region has the DNA TGCGCCAGCAGCTTGGAGGGGAAGGAGGGAACTGAAGCTTTCTTT. Its protein is CASSLEGKEGTEAFF.

This clonotype was counted ten times or more. This chain joins TRBV6-6 and TRBJ1-1; tentatively, D is TRBD1 (6 bases). Germline lookup yields CDR1 MNHNY and CDR2 SVGAGI (reference sequence). Trimming removed 5 bases at V and 2 bases at J, with 15 bases between. The CDR3 is made up of 15 amino acids. CDR3 sequence reads: CASSQLGGQNTEAFF. The CDR3 DNA sequence: TGTGCCAGCAGTCAACTTGGGGGACAAAACACTGAAGCTTTCTTT.

The chain employs TRBV7-2 and TRBJ2-7, with 7 bases aligning to TRBD1. This CDR3 region has 14 residues. In germline, CDR1 is SGHTA, CDR2 FQGNSA. J gave up 2 bases and V 1 base, and 2 bases lay outside the gene matches. This chain's CDR3 is CASSLGDSAYEQYF. In DNA form, the CDR3 reads TGTGCCAGCAGCTTAGGGGACAGTGCCTACGAGCAGTACTTC.

This clonotype was counted between two and nine times. The chain joins TRBV7-9 to TRBJ2-7; D remains unclear. The CDR3 consists of 12 residues. The V gene's germline CDR1 is SEHNR and CDR2 FQNEAQ (reference sequence). V lost 5 bases and J lost 6, with 11 bases in between. The CDR3 loop reads CASSLTAREQYF. In DNA, the CDR3 is TGTGCCAGCAGCCTGACCGCTCGCGAGCAGTACTTC.

This chain connects TRBV5-4 to TRBJ2-2; D tentatively fits TRBD1 or TRBD2 (6 bases each). The CDR3 spans 14 residues. V was shortened by 4 bases and J by 5 bases, with 12 bases between the two germline ends. The V gene's germline CDR1 is SGHNT and CDR2 YYREEE (reference sequence). The CDR3 reads CASSAGQLTGELFF. DNA of the CDR3: TGTGCCAGCAGCGCGGGACAACTAACCGGGGAGCTGTTTTTT.

In this sample, this clonotype turned up a few times. The CDR3 nucleotides are TGCGCCAGCAGCCAAGGGGGGCAGCGCCAAGAGACCCAGTACTTC. It specifies CASSQGGQRQETQYF. The J gene is TRBJ2-5, the V gene TRBV4-3; TRBD1 might be the D (6 bases). The germline CDR1 and CDR2 sequences are LGHNA and YSLEER. Trimming pared 1 base from V and 1 base from J, leaving 10 bases between. CDR3 length: 15 residues.

This clonotype was seen only a few times. The chain has TRBV3-1 and TRBJ2-1; 7 bases map to TRBD1. Germline assignment: CDR1 LGHDT and CDR2 YNNKEL (reference sequence). CDR3 length: 14 residues. Trimming took 3 bases from V and 8 from J; bases not matched to a gene: 7. The CDR3 spells CASSHRQGRDEQFF. The CDR3 DNA is TGTGCCAGCAGCCACCGACAGGGTAGGGATGAGCAGTTCTTC.

This rearrangement joins TRBV12-3 or TRBV12-4 to TRBJ1-1, with a tentative D call TRBD1 (6 bases). The CDR3 covers 12 residues. The V and J ends lost 1 base and 7 bases respectively, with 7 bases between them. CDR3 bases: TGTGCCAGCAGTTTAGTACAGGGTGAAGCTTTCTTT. Translation: CASSLVQGEAFF.

The chain employs TRBV27 and TRBJ2-7; D is possibly TRBD1 or TRBD2 (6 bases each). V gave up 6 bases and J gave up 9 bases, with 24 bases separating them. The V gene's germline CDR1 is MNHEY and CDR2 SMNVEV (reference sequence). The CDR3 is made up of 15 amino acids. The CDR3 here is CASSYIRTAGGGQYF. In nucleotides, the CDR3 is TGTGCCAGCAGCTACATCCGGACCGCCGGGGGCGGGCAGTACTTC.

The CDR3 spells CASSHLGLAAVDTQYF. The CDR3 DNA is TGCGCCAGCAGCCACTTGGGGCTAGCCGCGGTAGATACGCAGTATTTT. V and J are TRBV4-1 and TRBJ2-3; perhaps D is TRBD1 or TRBD2 (5 bases each). The CDR3 runs to 16 residues. Between the trimmed V and J ends, which lost 3 bases and 5 bases, there was a span of 18 bases. Germline CDR1 MGHRA, CDR2 YSYEKL.

A note on this clonotype: Compared with germline, one end of the junction differs, possibly owing to a read error. The chain couples TRBV7-9 to TRBJ2-3; tentatively, D is TRBD1 or TRBD2 (5 bases each). CDR3 length: 15 residues. Per the germline V gene, CDR1 is SEHNR and CDR2 is FQNEAQ (reference sequence). The CDR3 sequence is CASSLEGTSRDTQYF. Written as DNA, the CDR3 is TGTGCCAGCAGCTTAGAGGGGACGAGCAGAGATACGCAGTATTTT.

This clonotype was picked up many times. The chain employs TRBV12-5 and TRBJ2-1; 7 bases match TRBD2. Germline loops: CDR1 LGHNT, CDR2 FRNRAP. Trimming removed 10 bases from V and 0 bases from J; junction bases left unmatched: 9. The CDR3 sequence is 15 residues long. CDR3 in amino acids: CANGLGDSSYNEQFF. CDR3 in DNA: TGTGCTAATGGACTAGGCGACAGCTCCTACAATGAGCAGTTCTTC.

Note on this clonotype: At one boundary the junction diverges from the germline segment, which might be a read error. This sequence joins TRBV2 and TRBJ2-1; 7 bases map to TRBD1. CDR1 and CDR2 from the germline V gene are SNHLY and FYNNEI. This CDR3 contains 14 residues. CDR3 in DNA: TGTGCCGGCAGTTGGGACAGACAATACAATGAGCAGTTCTTC. Amino acid sequence: CAGSWDRQYNEQFF.

This clonotype came up many times. The chain links TRBV6-5 to TRBJ2-3; D is ambiguous. The CDR3 loop spans 13 amino acids. The V and J ends lost 7 bases and 1 base respectively, with 9 bases between them. Germline CDR1 reads MNHEY; CDR2 reads SVGAGI. CDR3 DNA: TGTGCCAGCAAGAGTTTGGGCACAGATACGCAGTATTTT. Translating it yields CASKSLGTDTQYF.

This clonotype was recorded once. The genes are TRBV2 and TRBJ2-5; no clear D. CDR1 and CDR2 from the germline V gene are SNHLY and FYNNEI. V lost 6 bases, J lost 2 bases, and 7 bases lay in between. This CDR3 comprises 12 residues. CDR3 sequence (DNA): TGTGCCAGCAGGAGTTCTCAAGAGACCCAGTACTTC. It is translated as CASRSSQETQYF.

This chain joins TRBV5-1 and TRBJ1-5; no definite D call. The germline gives CDR1 SGHRS, CDR2 YFSETQ. The V end was cut by 0 bases, the J end by 4 bases, with 5 bases between. The CDR3 has 13 amino acids. Here the CDR3 reads CASSLEPNQPQHF. The CDR3 coding sequence is TGCGCCAGCAGCTTGGAACCGAATCAGCCCCAGCATTTT.

This clonotype has at least ten counts. V gene TRBV6-2 or TRBV6-3 combines with J gene TRBJ2-3; a possible D gene is TRBD1 (5 bases). The CDR3 runs 13 residues. Trimming stripped 7 bases from V and 6 bases from J, with 14 bases between. Germline loops: CDR1 MNHEY, CDR2 SVGEGT. Written as DNA, the CDR3 is TGTGCCAGCAAGGGGCACCGGACGGATACGCAGTATTTT. This sequence encodes CASKGHRTDTQYF.

This clonotype appeared many times. The chain combines TRBV3-1 with TRBJ2-4; maybe TRBD2 (5 bases). The CDR3 loop spans 14 amino acids. Germline V gene sequence: CDR1 LGHDT, CDR2 YNNKEL (reference sequence). V was shortened by 3 bases and J by 8 bases, with 14 bases between the two germline ends. CDR3 residues: CASSHEGHGDIQYF. The DNA of the CDR3 is TGTGCCAGCAGCCACGAGGGCCATGGGGACATTCAGTACTTC.

This chain joins TRBV7-2 and TRBJ2-7; 7 nucleotides match TRBD1. From germline, CDR1 is SGHTA and CDR2 FQGNSA. The CDR3 length is 14 residues. Trimming took 5 bases from V and 3 from J; bases not matched to a gene: 7. The CDR3 reads CASSPQQGLYEQYF. As DNA, the CDR3 is TGTGCCAGCAGCCCGCAACAGGGGCTCTACGAGCAGTACTTC.

This clonotype showed up many times. V gene TRBV2 combines with J gene TRBJ1-1; D is unresolved. Trimming took off 2 bases at V and 5 bases at J, with 12 bases between the two ends. Germline V gives CDR1 SNHLY, CDR2 FYNNEI. The CDR3 totals 14 residues. CDR3: CASSEPGPLTEAFF. Written as DNA, the CDR3 is TGTGCCAGCAGTGAACCCGGGCCCTTAACTGAAGCTTTCTTT.

The V and J genes are TRBV24-1 and TRBJ2-2, with TRBD1 matching over 8 bases. The CDR3 spans 15 residues. V shed 3 bases and J 3 bases; nucleotides not matched to a gene: 2. The V gene's germline CDR1 is KGHDR and CDR2 SFDVKD. The CDR3: CATSDVDRDTGELFF. DNA for the CDR3: TGTGCCACCAGTGATGTGGACAGGGACACCGGGGAGCTGTTTTTT.

This clonotype was counted at least ten times. The V call is TRBV5-1, the J call TRBJ2-3; D tentatively reads TRBD1 or TRBD2 (6 bases each). This CDR3 region has 14 residues. V lost 5 bases, J lost 2 bases, and 12 bases lay in between. Per germline, CDR1 SGHRS and CDR2 YFSETQ. The CDR3 DNA reads as TGCGCCAGCAGTTATGCGGGACACACAGATACGCAGTATTTT. Translation gives CASSYAGHTDTQYF.

This clonotype was recorded a few times. V and J are TRBV18 and TRBJ1-5, with D maybe TRBD1 (5 bases). The V gene's germline CDR1 is KGHSH and CDR2 LQKENI. The CDR3 has 13 amino acids. Trimming removed 2 bases at V and 8 bases at J, with 10 bases between. CDR3 DNA: TGTGCCAGCTCACCAGGAGGGGATAAGCCCCAGCATTTT. This gives the protein CASSPGGDKPQHF. Based on the CDR3 plus reference TRBV18 and TRBJ1-5, the full variable domain is NAGVMQNPRHLVRRRGQEARLRCSPMKGHSHVYWYRQLPEEGLKFMVYLQKENIIDESGMPKERFSAEFPKEGPSILRIQQVVRGDSAAYFCASSPGGDKPQHFGDGTRLSIL.

A few counts support this clonotype. This chain connects TRBV7-3 to TRBJ2-3; tentative D call: TRBD1 (6 bases). V lost 5 bases and J 7 bases, leaving 13 bases between the germline ends. Germline CDR1 is SGHTA and CDR2 is FQGTGA. This CDR3 region has 13 residues. Here the CDR3 reads CASSPGTINTQYF. The CDR3, as DNA: TGTGCCAGCAGCCCAGGGACAATTAATACGCAGTATTTT.

This clonotype was seen ten or more times. J is TRBJ1-1 and V is TRBV20-1, with 8 nucleotides matching TRBD1. Losses at the gene ends were 6 bases for V and 4 bases for J; bases not matched to a gene: 7. CDR3 length equals 13 residues. From germline, CDR1 is DFQATT and CDR2 SNEGSKA (reference sequence). The CDR3 spells CSARQGKGTEAFF. The DNA of the CDR3 is TGCAGTGCCCGACAGGGGAAGGGCACTGAAGCTTTCTTT.

The table lists this clonotype with many counts. The CDR3 DNA reads as TGTGCCAGCAGTTTGGGGGACCCACGAAGTGATGAGCAGTTCTTC. It codes for CASSLGDPRSDEQFF. The chain has TRBV12-3 or TRBV12-4 and TRBJ2-1, with D perhaps being TRBD1 or TRBD2 (5 bases each). V lost 3 bases to trimming and J lost 8 bases, with 17 bases between them. The CDR3 contains 15 residues.

In its sample, this clonotype was seen many times. The V call is TRBV20-1, the J call TRBJ2-1, with 8 bases matching TRBD2. Germline CDR1 is DFQATT and CDR2 is SNEGSKA (reference sequence). The CDR3 covers 14 residues. The CDR3: CSAPSGRIPNEQFF. In nucleotides, the CDR3 is TGCAGCGCCCCCAGCGGGAGAATCCCTAATGAGCAGTTCTTC.

This clonotype was recorded many times. This CDR3 is CASSQVIGYEQFF. The CDR3 nucleotides are TGCGCCAGCAGCCAGGTCATAGGGTATGAGCAGTTCTTC. This chain connects TRBV4-1 to TRBJ2-1, with no clear D. With 3 bases removed from V and 8 bases from J, the gap between germline ends came to 11 bases. The germline V gene has CDR1 MGHRA and CDR2 YSYEKL. CDR3 size: 13 residues.

This clonotype appeared a few times. The V gene is TRBV20-1, the J gene TRBJ1-1; unclear D gene. The CDR3 runs 12 residues. V lost 0 bases and J 1 base, leaving 3 bases between the germline ends. CDR1 is DFQATT and CDR2 is SNEGSKA in the germline V gene (reference sequence). CDR3 bases: TGCAGTGCTAGAGATCCGAACACTGAAGCTTTCTTT. Translating it yields CSARDPNTEAFF.

This clonotype has only a few counts. CDR3 sequence: CASSFSGRTETQYF. In DNA, the CDR3 is TGTGCCAGCAGCTTTAGCGGGAGGACAGAGACCCAGTACTTC. The rearrangement links TRBV11-2 to TRBJ2-5; the match to TRBD2 covers 10 bases. The CDR3 totals 14 residues. Trimming took 3 bases from V and 4 from J; bases not matched to a gene: 2. Germline V gene sequence: CDR1 SGHAT, CDR2 FQNNGV.